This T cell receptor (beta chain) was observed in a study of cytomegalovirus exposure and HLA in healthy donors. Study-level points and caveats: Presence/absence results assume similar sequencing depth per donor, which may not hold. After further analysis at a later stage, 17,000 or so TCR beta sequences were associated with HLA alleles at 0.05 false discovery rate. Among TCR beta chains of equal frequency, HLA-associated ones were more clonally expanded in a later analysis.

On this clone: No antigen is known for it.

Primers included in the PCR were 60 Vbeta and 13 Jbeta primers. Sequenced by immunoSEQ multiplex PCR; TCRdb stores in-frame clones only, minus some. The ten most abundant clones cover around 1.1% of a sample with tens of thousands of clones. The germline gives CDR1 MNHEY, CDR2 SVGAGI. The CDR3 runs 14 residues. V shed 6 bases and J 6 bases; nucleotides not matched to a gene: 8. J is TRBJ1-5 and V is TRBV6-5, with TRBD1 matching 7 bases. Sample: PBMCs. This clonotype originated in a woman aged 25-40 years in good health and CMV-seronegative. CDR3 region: CASRADREAQPQHF. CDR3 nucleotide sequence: TGTGCCAGCAGGGCAGACAGGGAAGCTCAGCCCCAGCATTTT.